A single sample is the source of the 32 T cell receptor beta chains below, sequenced in a study of graft-versus-host responses after intestinal transplantation. TCRdb's copy holds only in-frame clones and misses some; the assay was immunoSEQ multiplex PCR. The table has about 14,000 clones, approximately 33% seen once. Sequenced material: alloreactive CD4+ T cells from a mixed lymphocyte reaction culture, taken before intestinal transplant. Documented subset: CFSE-low proliferating T cells sorted from approximately six-day pre-transplant mixed lymphocyte reaction (GvH or HvG direction). All receptors come from a human patient who received an intestinal transplant.

This clone turned up a few times. The gene calls are TRBV27 and TRBJ2-2, with D unresolved. Trimming left V 4 bases short and J 1 base short, with 4 bases between. Germline-derived CDR1 and CDR2 are MNHEY and SMNVEV (reference sequence). This CDR3 is built from 13 residues. CDR3 amino acids: CASSYLNTGELFF. Here the CDR3 DNA reads TGTGCCAGCAGTTATTTGAACACCGGGGAGCTGTTTTTT.

Points on this clone: Other DNA variants within this sample encode the same CDR3. The rearrangement joins TRBV28 to TRBJ2-1; D remains unclear. V was cut by 5 bases and J by 16 bases, with 27 bases left in between. Germline loops: CDR1 MDHEN, CDR2 SYDVKM. This CDR3 is built from 15 residues. CDR3 in DNA: TGTGCCAGCAGTCAGCCTTCTAGTGGCCAGGTGTCTAAATTCTTC. This sequence encodes CASSQPSSGQVSKFF.

The rearrangement links TRBV15 to TRBJ2-3; 7 positions agree with TRBD1. The CDR3 spans 14 residues. The germline V gene encodes CDR1 LNHNV and CDR2 YYDKDF (reference sequence). The trim removed 7 bases at V and 0 bases at J, leaving 4 bases unmatched. The CDR3 DNA follows: TGTGCCACCACCCGACAGGGTAGCACAGATACGCAGTATTTT. This codes for CATTRQGSTDTQYF.

The V call is TRBV30, the J call TRBJ1-2; 8 nucleotides align to TRBD1. Losses at the gene ends were 3 bases for V and 4 bases for J; bases not matched to a gene: 7. The CDR3 spans 14 residues. Germline-derived CDR1 and CDR2 are GTSNPN and SVGIG (reference sequence). In DNA, the CDR3 is TGTGCCTGGAGCCCGAACAGGGGGGCCTATGGCTACACCTTC. Translation: CAWSPNRGAYGYTF.

The table lists this clone with a count of one. The V call is TRBV9, the J call TRBJ2-3, with D perhaps TRBD1 (7 bases). Germline V lookup: CDR1 SGDLS, CDR2 YYNGEE. The V end lost 7 bases, the J end lost 2 bases, and 14 bases lay between the germline ends. The CDR3 loop spans 14 amino acids. CDR3 loop: CASAWRGPTDTQYF. CDR3 nucleotide sequence: TGTGCCAGCGCGTGGAGGGGGCCCACAGATACGCAGTATTTT.

This clone was seen a few times. The genes are TRBV5-1 and TRBJ2-5; D is possibly TRBD1 (6 bases). V shed 3 bases and J shed 5 bases, with 17 bases lying between them. The CDR3 extends over 15 amino acids. Per germline, CDR1 SGHRS and CDR2 YFSETQ. CDR3 nucleotides: TGCGCCAGCAGCTCGGACCCCAGGGGTTCGGAGACCCAGTACTTC. Residues: CASSSDPRGSETQYF.

This clone was seen a handful of times. The chain has TRBV5-5 and TRBJ2-5; D is unresolved. V lost 0 bases to trimming and J lost 2 bases, with 8 bases between them. CDR1 and CDR2 from the germline V gene are SGHKS and YYEKEE (reference sequence). The CDR3 extends over 14 amino acids. The CDR3: CASSLAGVQETQYF. The CDR3, as DNA: TGTGCCAGCAGCTTGGCGGGCGTACAAGAGACCCAGTACTTC. The full variable domain, its missing parts supplied by reference TRBV5-5 and TRBJ2-5, is DAGVTQSPTHLIKTRGQQVTLRCSPISGHKSVSWYQQVLGQGPQFIFQYYEKEERGRGNFPDRFSARQFPNYSSELNVNALLLGDSALYLCASSLAGVQETQYFGPGTRLLVL.

The chain uses TRBV18 and TRBJ1-6; D unresolved. CDR1 and CDR2 from the germline V gene are KGHSH and LQKENI. The CDR3 consists of 13 residues. V was trimmed by 5 bases and J by 10 bases, leaving 12 bases between them. The CDR3 is CASSSNLESPLHF. The DNA of the CDR3 is TGTGCCAGCTCATCCAACTTGGAGTCACCCCTCCACTTT.

Here the CDR3 reads CASSPLGDNQETQYF. CDR3 coding DNA: TGTGCCAGCTCACCACTGGGGGACAACCAAGAGACCCAGTACTTC. This chain connects TRBV18 to TRBJ2-5, with a tentative D call TRBD1 (6 bases). This CDR3 spans 15 amino acids. Trimming left V 1 base short and J 0 bases short, with 9 bases between. Germline V gives CDR1 KGHSH, CDR2 LQKENI.

There are a few counts of this clone. V usage is TRBV14 and J usage is TRBJ2-1; 10 bases fit TRBD1. The J segment lost 3 bases and the V segment lost 3 bases, leaving 2 bases of the junction unmatched. This CDR3 comprises 15 residues. CDR1 and CDR2 from the germline V gene are SGHDN and FVKESK. CDR3 sequence (DNA): TGTGCCAGCAGCCAGGGACAGGGGTTCTACAATGAGCAGTTCTTC. Translation gives CASSQGQGFYNEQFF.

This clone was seen a few times. The sample holds other DNA sequences that translate to the same CDR3. The J gene is TRBJ1-6, the V gene TRBV27; D gene ambiguous. The CDR3 sequence is 16 residues long. Between the trimmed V and J ends, which lost 5 bases and 5 bases, there was a span of 16 bases. CDR1 is MNHEY, CDR2 SMNVEV, per germline (reference sequence). CDR3 sequence (DNA): TGTGCCAGCAGTCCCACCTACGTGCGTAATAATTCACCCCTCCACTTT. The encoded protein is CASSPTYVRNNSPLHF.

The chain joins TRBV6-6 to TRBJ2-5, with 8 bases aligning to TRBD1. The J call may be in error: the DNA end matches TRBJ2-7 better. This CDR3 comprises 14 residues. The germline CDR1 and CDR2 sequences are MNHNY and SVGAGI (reference sequence). The DNA of the CDR3 is TGTGCCAGCAGTAGACAGGGGCGATATTACGAGCAGTACTTC. Protein: CASSRQGRYYEQYF.

This clone came up a few times. The chain couples TRBV30 to TRBJ1-2, with D uncertain. V was cut by 0 bases and J by 8 bases, with 13 bases left in between. CDR1 is GTSNPN and CDR2 is SVGIG in the germline V gene (reference sequence). This CDR3 is 13 amino acids long. In DNA, the CDR3 is TGTGCCTGGAGTGTACGGAGGGATCGCGGCTACACCTTC. Its translation is CAWSVRRDRGYTF.

J is TRBJ2-3 and V is TRBV6-6; 10 bases are a match to TRBD1. Germline V gives CDR1 MNHNY, CDR2 SVGAGI (reference sequence). This CDR3 is built from 16 residues. V lost 4 bases and J lost 3; bases outside the gene matches: 7. For the CDR3, the DNA is TGTGCCAGCAGTTTCCCGGACAGGGGGGGGACAGATACGCAGTATTTT. It is translated as CASSFPDRGGTDTQYF.

The rearrangement uses TRBV18 and TRBJ2-3, with 10 bases identical to TRBD1. The ends lost 1 base at V and 6 bases at J; junction bases unmatched: 4. Germline CDR1 is KGHSH and CDR2 is LQKENI. The CDR3 runs to 15 residues. The CDR3 reads CASSPRQGARDTQYF. In nucleotides, the CDR3 is TGTGCCAGCTCACCACGACAGGGGGCTAGGGATACGCAGTATTTT. The full variable domain, rest sourced from reference TRBV18 and TRBJ2-3, is NAGVMQNPRHLVRRRGQEARLRCSPMKGHSHVYWYRQLPEEGLKFMVYLQKENIIDESGMPKERFSAEFPKEGPSILRIQQVVRGDSAAYFCASSPRQGARDTQYFGPGTRLTVL.

The V and J genes are TRBV9 and TRBJ1-2; maybe TRBD1 (5 bases). The CDR3 has 12 amino acids. V was cut by 4 bases and J by 4 bases, with 8 bases left in between. Per the germline V gene, CDR1 is SGDLS and CDR2 is YYNGEE. CDR3 coding DNA: TGTGCCAGCAGCCGGGGGTCCTATGGCTACACCTTC. It yields the protein CASSRGSYGYTF.

The chain employs TRBV6-6 and TRBJ1-3; D unresolved. The CDR3 totals 15 residues. Germline V gives CDR1 MNHNY, CDR2 SVGAGI (reference sequence). Trimming took off 2 bases at V and 4 bases at J, with 12 bases between the two ends. The CDR3 here is CASSYRRLRGNTIYF. In DNA form, the CDR3 reads TGTGCCAGCAGTTACCGACGCCTTAGGGGAAACACCATATATTTT.

The chain is built from TRBV6-1 and TRBJ2-7, with a possible D match to TRBD2 (5 bases). CDR1 and CDR2 (germline): MNHNS, SASEGT. CDR3 length: 12 residues. V was pared by 5 bases and J by 5 bases, with 10 bases between. The CDR3 protein is CASSRGFNEQYF. Written as DNA, the CDR3 is TGTGCCAGCAGTCGAGGGTTTAACGAGCAGTACTTC.

This clone turned up a few times. The genes are TRBV4-1 and TRBJ1-3; D gene uncertain. This CDR3 is built from 14 residues. Trimming left V 5 bases short and J 0 bases short, with 8 bases between. Germline assignment: CDR1 MGHRA and CDR2 YSYEKL. The chain's CDR3 is CASSEGNSGNTIYF. CDR3 DNA sequence: TGCGCCAGCAGCGAAGGCAACTCTGGAAACACCATATATTTT.

The J gene is TRBJ1-2, the V gene TRBV7-3; D possibly corresponds to TRBD1 (5 bases). Trimming removed 2 bases from V and 1 base from J, with 11 bases in between. Germline V gene sequence: CDR1 SGHTA, CDR2 FQGTGA. The CDR3 has 15 amino acids. CDR3: CASSLVGDLNYGYTF. The CDR3 coding sequence is TGTGCCAGCAGCTTAGTAGGGGACCTTAACTATGGCTACACCTTC. The variable domain in full, with the rest retrieved from reference TRBV7-3 and TRBJ1-2, is GAGVSQTPSNKVTEKGKYVELRCDPISGHTALYWYRQSLGQGPEFLIYFQGTGAADDSGLPNDRFFAVRPEGSVSTLKIQRTERGDSAVYLCASSLVGDLNYGYTFGSGTRLTVV.

V gene TRBV19 combines with J gene TRBJ1-1; 7 nucleotides align to TRBD1. The trim removed 4 bases at V and 4 bases at J, leaving 9 bases unmatched. The CDR3 runs to 15 residues. Germline CDR1 and CDR2: LNHDA and SQIVND (reference sequence). The DNA for the CDR3 is TGTGCCAGTAGTAGCGGACAGGTTTCGGGCACTGAAGCTTTCTTT. This sequence encodes CASSSGQVSGTEAFF.

This clone was found a few times. This chain joins TRBV4-1 and TRBJ2-1, with 11 bases matching TRBD2. V trimming: 1 base; J trimming: 0 bases; junction bases outside the gene matches: 11. The germline V gene has CDR1 MGHRA and CDR2 YSYEKL. The CDR3 contains 20 residues. Here the CDR3 reads CASSQVPGTSGRRSYNEQFF. In DNA form, the CDR3 reads TGCGCCAGCAGCCAAGTTCCCGGGACTAGCGGACGACGCTCCTACAATGAGCAGTTCTTC.

The chain joins TRBV18 to TRBJ1-3; D gene uncertain. The V and J ends lost 6 bases and 3 bases respectively, with 0 bases between them. The CDR3 runs to 10 residues. Germline-derived CDR1 and CDR2 are KGHSH and LQKENI. DNA for the CDR3: TGTGCCAGCTCTGGAAACACCATATATTTT. Translated, it gives CASSGNTIYF.

This clone turned up a few times. V and J are TRBV9 and TRBJ2-2; weak D call: TRBD1 (7 bases). Germline V gene sequence: CDR1 SGDLS, CDR2 YYNGEE. CDR3 length equals 17 residues. The germline V and J ends were trimmed by 0 bases and 5 bases, with 17 bases remaining between them. This chain's CDR3 is CASSVVAGGGATGELFF. CDR3 bases: TGTGCCAGCAGCGTAGTGGCAGGAGGGGGCGCAACCGGGGAGCTGTTTTTT.

In its sample, this clone was seen a few times. The chain employs TRBV7-2 and TRBJ2-3; D gene uncertain. CDR3 size: 15 residues. Deletions cut 3 bases from V and 0 bases from J, with 10 bases between. Germline V gene sequence: CDR1 SGHTA, CDR2 FQGNSA. The CDR3 region has the DNA TGTGCCAGCAGCTTTAACTACTTGAGCACAGATACGCAGTATTTT. It translates to CASSFNYLSTDTQYF.

This clone came up a few times. This chain connects TRBV28 to TRBJ2-2; tentatively, D is TRBD1 (5 bases). The CDR3 is 17 amino acids. CDR1 MDHEN and CDR2 SYDVKM come from the germline V gene. Trimming took off 6 bases at V and 4 bases at J, with 21 bases between the two ends. CDR3 sequence: CASSAPQYRQLTGELFF. As DNA, the CDR3 is TGTGCCAGCAGCGCCCCCCAATATAGACAGCTCACCGGGGAGCTGTTTTTT.

The gene calls are TRBV19 and TRBJ1-5, with D possibly being TRBD1 (5 bases). Germline V gene data show CDR1 as LNHDA and CDR2 as SQIVND (reference sequence). The CDR3 has 13 amino acids. V lost 6 bases, J lost 4 bases, and 10 bases lay in between. This CDR3 is CASRDRPNQPQHF. Here the CDR3 DNA reads TGTGCCAGTAGAGACAGACCTAATCAGCCCCAGCATTTT.

The chain uses TRBV6-5 and TRBJ2-1; TRBD2 agrees at 9 bases. This CDR3 region has 14 residues. Germline V lookup: CDR1 MNHEY, CDR2 SVGAGI. Unmatched junction bases numbered 5, after V lost 6 bases and J lost 5 bases. The CDR3 bases are TGTGCCAGCAGAGCGGGAGGTCAGAACAATGAGCAGTTCTTC. The encoded protein is CASRAGGQNNEQFF.

V and J are TRBV4-2 and TRBJ1-1, with D perhaps TRBD1 (6 bases). CDR1 and CDR2 from the germline V gene are LGHNA and YNFKEQ. The CDR3 consists of 14 residues. V was trimmed by 0 bases and J by 10 bases, leaving 15 bases between them. CDR3 loop: CASSQDKGGFRAFF. CDR3 sequence (DNA): TGTGCCAGCAGCCAAGATAAGGGGGGTTTTCGAGCTTTCTTT.

This clone was detected once. The CDR3 nucleotides read TGTGCCAGCCATCCGGGACGGTGGGATTCACCCCTCCACTTT. It encodes CASHPGRWDSPLHF. The chain combines TRBV25-1 with TRBJ1-6; TRBD1 might be the D (5 bases). The CDR3 totals 14 residues. Germline values: CDR1 MGHDK, CDR2 SYGVNS. The ends were cut back, 8 bases at V and 8 bases at J, with 16 bases in the middle.

The chain recombines TRBV10-2 with TRBJ2-7, with 9 bases matching TRBD2. Per germline, CDR1 WSHSY and CDR2 SAAADI. Germline trimming cut 6 bases from V and 7 bases from J; bases unmatched to any gene: 13. The CDR3 runs 15 residues. The CDR3, as DNA: TGCGCCAGCAGAAGCCCCGCGGGAGGGCCCAGGGAGCAGTACTTC. It is translated as CASRSPAGGPREQYF.

This clone has just a few counts. The chain couples TRBV2 to TRBJ2-1, with TRBD2 identical over 7 bases. Germline V lookup: CDR1 SNHLY, CDR2 FYNNEI. V trimming: 7 bases; J trimming: 9 bases; junction bases outside the gene matches: 9. This CDR3 has 13 amino acids. The CDR3 loop is CASTSGRAGEQFF. The CDR3 coding sequence is TGTGCCAGCACTTCTGGGAGGGCCGGTGAGCAGTTCTTC.